What follows are 28 T cell receptor beta chains derived from one specimen sequenced in a study of blood T cells in healthy people across ages. Primers used in a second PCR of about 6 to 12 cycles were a sample-barcoded 5' primer and a J-beta primer mix. MiXCR, applied by TCRdb to the 5' RACE reads, yields one record per CDR3 protein. The data show about 780,000 distinct CDR3 sequences, about 42% seen once. Sequencing was performed on blood. The receptors here all came from a man at least 80 years old in good health.

The count of this clonotype is one. The rearrangement links TRBV4-1 to TRBJ2-3, with D unclear. The CDR3 contains 14 residues. V dropped 2 bases and J dropped 4 bases, with 10 bases sitting between them. CDR1 is MGHRA and CDR2 is YSYEKL in the germline V gene. The CDR3 region is CASSQREEADTQYF. As DNA, the CDR3 is TGCGCCAGCAGCCAAAGGGAAGAGGCAGATACGCAGTATTTT.

The table lists this clonotype with a few counts. This chain connects TRBV21-1 to TRBJ1-2; TRBD1 is the table's D call, not checked against the DNA. TRBV21-1 is a pseudogene. The CDR3 is 10 residues long. This CDR3 reads CAAAGEGYTF. CDR3 DNA: TGTGCCGCGGCCGGGGAAGGCTATACCTTC.

This chain joins TRBV30 and TRBJ2-6; 8 nucleotides match TRBD1. The CDR3 length is 15 residues. CDR1 and CDR2 (germline): GTSNPN, SVGIG (reference sequence). The V and J ends lost 5 bases and 1 base, in that order; junction bases with no gene match: 4. The CDR3 region is CAWGQGRSGANVLTF. CDR3 bases: TGTGCCTGGGGACAGGGACGATCTGGGGCCAACGTCCTGACTTTC.

A few counts support this clonotype. The chain couples TRBV20-1 to TRBJ2-7, with 9 bases matching TRBD2. The CDR3 consists of 14 residues. J gave up 1 base and V 3 bases, and 4 bases lay outside the gene matches. Germline CDR1 reads DFQATT; CDR2 reads SNEGSKA (reference sequence). The CDR3 here is CSASILAGSYEQYF. CDR3 DNA sequence: TGCAGTGCTAGTATACTAGCGGGTTCCTACGAGCAGTACTTC.

On this clonotype itself: A junction boundary mismatches the germline segment, possibly from a read error. This CDR3 is CSVETGSETLYF. Written as DNA, the CDR3 is TGCAGCGTTGAGACAGGGTCGGAGACCCTGTACTTC. The genes are TRBV29-1 and TRBJ2-5, with 7 positions matching TRBD1. From germline, CDR1 is SQVTM and CDR2 ANQGSEA. This CDR3 comprises 12 residues.

In this sample, this clonotype turned up many times. The rearrangement links TRBV6-2 or TRBV6-3 to TRBJ2-1; no reliable D call. CDR3 length: 14 amino acids. Looked up from germline, CDR1 is MNHEY and CDR2 is SVGEGT. V was pared by 0 bases and J by 6 bases, with 9 bases between. The CDR3, as DNA: TGTGCCAGCAGTTACTCAGGGTCTCGCAATGAGCAGTTCTTC. This codes for CASSYSGSRNEQFF.

The chain combines TRBV2 with TRBJ2-1, with 11 bases lining up with TRBD1. The CDR3 consists of 15 residues. The V segment lost 6 bases and the J segment 10 bases; nucleotides outside the gene matches: 11. The V gene's germline CDR1 is SNHLY and CDR2 FYNNEI. The CDR3: CASRTLGTGGLEQFF. CDR3 sequence (DNA): TGTGCCAGCAGGACTCTTGGGACAGGGGGGTTGGAGCAGTTCTTC.

The table lists this clonotype with a few counts. In DNA form, the CDR3 reads TGTGCCAGCATTATGGGGGGCCGGACAGATACGCAGTATTTT. Protein: CASIMGGRTDTQYF. This chain uses TRBV2 with TRBJ2-3; the D call may be TRBD1 or TRBD2 (6 bases each). This CDR3 has 14 amino acids. V lost 7 bases, J lost 3 bases, and 14 bases lay in between. In germline, CDR1 is SNHLY, CDR2 FYNNEI.

The V call is TRBV9, the J call TRBJ2-5, with TRBD1 as a possible D gene (6 bases). The closer fit of TRBJ2-7 to the DNA end suggests the J call may be wrong. Germline loops: CDR1 SGDLS, CDR2 YYNGEE. This CDR3 has 14 residues. As DNA, the CDR3 is TGTGCCAGCAGCGGCCCAGGGGCAGCCTACGAGCAGTACTTC. Amino acids: CASSGPGAAYEQYF.

The chain combines TRBV2 with TRBJ2-6; D not resolved. Germline CDR1 SNHLY, CDR2 FYNNEI. The V end was cut by 6 bases, the J end by 4 bases, with 4 bases between. This CDR3 region has 12 residues. In DNA form, the CDR3 reads TGTGCCAGCAGGACGGGGGCCAACGTCCTGACTTTC. This codes for CASRTGANVLTF.

The chain couples TRBV29-1 to TRBJ2-1, with TRBD2 identical over 7 bases. CDR1 is SQVTM, CDR2 ANQGSEA, per germline. This CDR3 spans 12 amino acids. The junction had 5 bases not matched to a gene; V was cut back by 3 bases and J by 9 bases. The CDR3 sequence is CSVEREQVEQFF. The CDR3 DNA is TGCAGCGTTGAGCGGGAGCAGGTTGAGCAGTTCTTC.

In this sample, this clonotype turned up a few times. DNA for the CDR3: TGTGCCAGCAGTCCCCCGGACAGGGTAGAGACCCAGTACTTC. Protein: CASSPPDRVETQYF. The gene calls are TRBV28 and TRBJ2-4, with 8 bases fitting TRBD1. The DNA end favors TRBJ2-5, so the J call may be wrong. Germline CDR1 reads MDHEN; CDR2 reads SYDVKM. CDR3 length: 14 residues.

This clonotype has only one observation. Germline and junction disagree at one end, which may indicate a read error. The genes are TRBV7-9 and TRBJ2-1; D gene uncertain. Germline CDR1 SEHNR, CDR2 FQNEAQ (reference sequence). The CDR3 totals 16 residues. This chain's CDR3 is CASTLPRDGYYNGQFF. The DNA for the CDR3 is TGTGCCAGCACCCTCCCCAGAGACGGGTACTACAATGGGCAGTTCTTC.

This rearrangement joins TRBV4-2 to TRBJ2-3; the match to TRBD2 covers 7 bases. Germline V CDR1 and CDR2: LGHNA, YNFKEQ. Trimming cost V 2 bases and J 1 base; bases outside gene matches: 12. The CDR3 totals 18 residues. The CDR3 DNA sequence: TGTGCCAGCAGCCAATACAGTGGGAGGGCCCAAGGCACAGATACGCAGTATTTT. Translated, it gives CASSQYSGRAQGTDTQYF.

This clonotype has just a few counts. The chain combines TRBV27 with TRBJ1-5; 11 bases match TRBD1. The CDR3 runs 15 residues. Losses at the gene ends were 6 bases for V and 3 bases for J; bases not matched to a gene: 4. From germline, CDR1 is MNHEY and CDR2 SMNVEV (reference sequence). The DNA for the CDR3 is TGTGCCAGCAGAGGGACAGGGGGGTTCAATCAGCCCCAGCATTTT. Amino acid sequence: CASRGTGGFNQPQHF.

This clonotype has only a few counts. V and J are TRBV27 and TRBJ1-4; D ambiguous. V was pared by 0 bases and J by 7 bases, with 9 bases between. The germline V gene has CDR1 MNHEY and CDR2 SMNVEV (reference sequence). The CDR3 has 14 residues. CDR3 coding DNA: TGTGCCAGCAGTTTATCAGGGTCGGGTGAAAAACTGTTTTTT. Residues: CASSLSGSGEKLFF. The whole variable domain, filled in from reference TRBV27 and TRBJ1-4, reads EAQVTQNPRYLITVTGKKLTVTCSQNMNHEYMSWYRQDPGLGLRQIYYSMNVEVTDKGDVPEGYKVSRKEKRNFPLILESPSPNQTSLYFCASSLSGSGEKLFFGSGTQLSVL.

This clonotype was recorded once. One base away lies a much larger clone, so this may be a sequencing read error. The J gene is TRBJ2-4, the V gene TRBV6-2 or TRBV6-3, with D perhaps TRBD1 (7 bases). V lost 6 bases, J lost 8 bases, and 20 bases lay in between. There are 15 residues in the CDR3. Germline CDR1 reads MNHEY; CDR2 reads SVGEGT. The CDR3 here is CASSSYRTGGDIQYF. As DNA, the CDR3 is TGTGCCAGCAGCTCCTACAGGACAGGAGGGGACATTCAGTACTTC.

This chain joins TRBV12-5 and TRBJ1-1; D is uncertain. The germline V and J ends were trimmed by 3 bases and 0 bases, with 14 bases remaining between them. The V gene's germline CDR1 is LGHNT and CDR2 FRNRAP. The CDR3 spans 16 residues. The CDR3 DNA reads TGTGCTAGTGGTTTAAGGGCGCTCTCCATGAACACTGAAGCTTTCTTT. Its translation is CASGLRALSMNTEAFF.

Comments on this clonotype: Mismatch with germline at one junction end may stem from a read error. This rearrangement joins TRBV7-2 to TRBJ2-7, with TRBD1 as a possible D gene (5 bases). In germline, CDR1 is SGHTA, CDR2 FQGNSA. The CDR3 totals 14 residues. The CDR3 DNA is TGTGCCAGCAGCTTAGACGCAGGGAACTACGAGCACTACTTC. Translated: CASSLDAGNYEHYF.

Written as DNA, the CDR3 is TGTGCCAGCAGGAGGGATTCGGGCAATCAGCCCCAGCATTTT. Translated, it gives CASRRDSGNQPQHF. The genes are TRBV6-2 or TRBV6-3 and TRBJ1-5; no clear D gene. The CDR3 length is 14 residues. The V gene's germline CDR1 is MNHEY and CDR2 SVGEGT. V was clipped by 6 bases and J by 2 bases, with 11 bases between them.

There are a few counts of this clonotype. This chain uses TRBV29-1 with TRBJ2-3, with no clear D. Per germline, CDR1 SQVTM and CDR2 ANQGSEA. This CDR3 spans 13 amino acids. V lost 7 bases and J 4 bases, leaving 15 bases between the germline ends. The CDR3 region has the DNA TGCAGCGCCGTGGCAGGTAGTCCAGATACGCAGTATTTT. This codes for CSAVAGSPDTQYF.

A few counts support this clonotype. The gene calls are TRBV10-3 and TRBJ2-1; D assignment may be TRBD1 or TRBD2 (6 bases each). CDR3 length: 15 amino acids. Germline V gene sequence: CDR1 ENHRY, CDR2 SYGVKD. The V end lost 0 bases, the J end lost 8 bases, and 14 bases lay between the germline ends. CDR3 sequence (DNA): TGTGCCATCAGTGAGTCGGAGGGGGGAATCGATGAGCAGTTCTTC. Protein sequence: CAISESEGGIDEQFF.

The CDR3 loop reads CSVTAGGNNEQFF. The DNA of the CDR3 is TGCAGCGTTACAGCGGGAGGGAACAATGAGCAGTTCTTC. The rearrangement joins TRBV29-1 to TRBJ2-1; TRBD2 aligns across 10 bases. V shed 5 bases and J 5 bases; nucleotides not matched to a gene: 3. This CDR3 comprises 13 residues. Germline CDR1 reads SQVTM; CDR2 reads ANQGSEA.

This clonotype was counted many times. The rearrangement links TRBV29-1 to TRBJ2-7, with D tentatively TRBD2 (6 bases). The CDR3 covers 13 residues. Trimming cost V 4 bases and J 7 bases, with 17 bases left between them. CDR1 SQVTM and CDR2 ANQGSEA come from the germline V gene. The CDR3 here is CSVVRDGTGEQYF. The CDR3, as DNA: TGCAGCGTTGTGCGGGATGGTACGGGAGAGCAGTACTTC.

The chain recombines TRBV12-3 or TRBV12-4 with TRBJ2-1, with 10 nucleotides matching TRBD2. The end of the DNA aligns better with TRBJ2-7, so the J call may be wrong. CDR3 size: 17 residues. The CDR3 spells CASSFELAGQNYNEQYF. In DNA form, the CDR3 reads TGTGCCAGCAGCTTCGAACTAGCGGGACAAAACTACAATGAGCAGTACTTC.

This clonotype has just a few counts. The chain employs TRBV7-9 and TRBJ1-4, with no clear D. The CDR3 consists of 13 residues. The V and J ends lost 7 bases and 0 bases respectively, with 6 bases between them. Germline V gene lookup returns CDR1 SEHNR and CDR2 FQNEAQ (reference sequence). CDR3 protein: CASKGATNEKLFF. The CDR3 coding sequence is TGTGCCAGCAAGGGAGCAACTAATGAAAAACTGTTTTTT.

The J gene is TRBJ2-3, the V gene TRBV7-2, with a possible D match to TRBD2 (5 bases). The CDR3 runs to 16 residues. Germline V gene data show CDR1 as SGHTA and CDR2 as FQGNSA. V lost 5 bases, J lost 3 bases, and 18 bases lay in between. CDR3 DNA sequence: TGTGCCAGCAGCGAGGGAGTAGCCCGAGTAACAGATACGCAGTATTTT. Translated, it gives CASSEGVARVTDTQYF.

This chain joins TRBV27 and TRBJ2-1; 8 bases are shared with TRBD2. There are 13 residues in the CDR3. Trimming cost V 8 bases and J 4 bases; bases outside gene matches: 4. Germline-derived CDR1 and CDR2 are MNHEY and SMNVEV (reference sequence). The CDR3: CASCSGTYNEQFF. The CDR3 nucleotides are TGTGCCAGCTGTAGCGGGACGTACAATGAGCAGTTCTTC.